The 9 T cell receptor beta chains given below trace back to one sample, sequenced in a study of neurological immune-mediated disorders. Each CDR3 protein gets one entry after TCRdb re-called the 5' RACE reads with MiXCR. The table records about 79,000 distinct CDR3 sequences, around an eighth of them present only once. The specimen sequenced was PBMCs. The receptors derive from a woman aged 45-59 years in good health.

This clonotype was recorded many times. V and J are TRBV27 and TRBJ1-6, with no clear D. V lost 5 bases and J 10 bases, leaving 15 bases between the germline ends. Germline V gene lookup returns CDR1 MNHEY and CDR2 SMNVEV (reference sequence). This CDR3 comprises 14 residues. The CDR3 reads CASSPSGDQSPLHF. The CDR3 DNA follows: TGTGCCAGCAGTCCATCAGGAGATCAATCACCCCTCCACTTT.

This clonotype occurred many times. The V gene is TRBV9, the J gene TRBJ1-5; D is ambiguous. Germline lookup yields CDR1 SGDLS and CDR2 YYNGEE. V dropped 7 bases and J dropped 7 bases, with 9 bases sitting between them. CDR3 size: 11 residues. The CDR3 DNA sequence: TGTGCCAGCGGTCAGGTCCAGCCCCAGCATTTT. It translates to CASGQVQPQHF.

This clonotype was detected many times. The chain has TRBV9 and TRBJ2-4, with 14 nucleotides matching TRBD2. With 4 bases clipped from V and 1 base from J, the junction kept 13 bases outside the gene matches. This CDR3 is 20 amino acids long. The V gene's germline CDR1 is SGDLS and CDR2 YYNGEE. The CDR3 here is CASSPHPGLAGVGAKNIQYF. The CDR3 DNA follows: TGTGCCAGCAGCCCCCACCCGGGACTAGCGGGAGTTGGGGCCAAAAACATTCAGTACTTC.

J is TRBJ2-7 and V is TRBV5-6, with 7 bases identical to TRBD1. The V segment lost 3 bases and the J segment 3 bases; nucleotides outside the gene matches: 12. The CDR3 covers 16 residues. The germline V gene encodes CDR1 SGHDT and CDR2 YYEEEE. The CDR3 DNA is TGTGCCAGCAGCTACCGGGACAGCAGGCTAGTCTACGAGCAGTACTTC. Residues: CASSYRDSRLVYEQYF.

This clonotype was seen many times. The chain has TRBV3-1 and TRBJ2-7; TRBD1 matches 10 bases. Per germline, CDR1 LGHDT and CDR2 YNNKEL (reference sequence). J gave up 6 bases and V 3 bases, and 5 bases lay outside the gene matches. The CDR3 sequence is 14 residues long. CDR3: CASSQWTGGIEQYF. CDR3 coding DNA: TGTGCCAGCAGCCAGTGGACAGGGGGTATCGAGCAGTACTTC.

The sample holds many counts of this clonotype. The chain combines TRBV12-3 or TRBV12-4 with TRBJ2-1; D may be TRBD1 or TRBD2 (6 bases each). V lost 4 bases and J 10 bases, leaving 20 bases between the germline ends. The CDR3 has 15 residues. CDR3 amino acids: CASSSHSGASLEQFF. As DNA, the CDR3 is TGTGCCAGCAGTTCCCACTCGGGGGCCAGTTTGGAGCAGTTCTTC.

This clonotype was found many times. DNA for the CDR3: TGCGCCAGCAGCTTTTGGGTGCGGGGCTTGTACCAAGAGACCCAGTACTTC. The encoded protein is CASSFWVRGLYQETQYF. This chain uses TRBV5-1 with TRBJ2-5; TRBD2 is a possible D gene (6 bases). Germline CDR1 reads SGHRS; CDR2 reads YFSETQ. V lost 2 bases, J lost 0 bases, and 17 bases lay in between. This CDR3 contains 17 residues.

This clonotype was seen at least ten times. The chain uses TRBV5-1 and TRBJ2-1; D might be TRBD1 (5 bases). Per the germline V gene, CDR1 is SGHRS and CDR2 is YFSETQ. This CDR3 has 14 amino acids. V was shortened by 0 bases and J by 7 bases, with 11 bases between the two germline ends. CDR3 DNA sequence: TGCGCCAGCAGCTTGGGGGGCCTTTTGAATGAGCAGTTCTTC. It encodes CASSLGGLLNEQFF.

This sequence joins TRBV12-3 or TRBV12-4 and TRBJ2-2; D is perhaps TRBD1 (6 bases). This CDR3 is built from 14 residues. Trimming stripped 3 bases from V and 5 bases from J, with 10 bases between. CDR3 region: CASSFGRGTGELFF. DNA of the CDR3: TGTGCCAGCAGTTTTGGTAGGGGGACCGGGGAGCTGTTTTTT.